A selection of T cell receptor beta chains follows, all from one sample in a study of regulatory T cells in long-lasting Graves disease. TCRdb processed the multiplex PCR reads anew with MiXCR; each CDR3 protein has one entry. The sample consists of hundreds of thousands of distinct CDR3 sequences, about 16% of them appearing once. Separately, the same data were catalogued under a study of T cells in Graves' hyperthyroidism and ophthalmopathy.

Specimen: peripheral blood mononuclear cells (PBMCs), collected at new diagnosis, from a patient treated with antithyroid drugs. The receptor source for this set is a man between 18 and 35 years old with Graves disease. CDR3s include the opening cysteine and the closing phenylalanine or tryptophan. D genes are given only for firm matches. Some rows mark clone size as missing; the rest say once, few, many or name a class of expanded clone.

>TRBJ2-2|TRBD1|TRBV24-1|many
TGTGCCACCAGTGCTGTGCCCCTCGGGACAGAATCCCCCGGGGAGCTGTTTTTT
CATSAVPLGTESPGELFF
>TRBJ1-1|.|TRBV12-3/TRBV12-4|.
TGTGCCAGCAGGAGCCACGGTGGAACTGAAGCTTTCTTT
CASRSHGGTEAFF
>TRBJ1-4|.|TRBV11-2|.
TGTGCCAGCAGCTTAGGTCCAGTAGAAGCAACTAATGAAAAACTGTTTTTT
CASSLGPVEATNEKLFF
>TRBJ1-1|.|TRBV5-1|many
TGCGCCAGCAGGGGATGGGGAGACACTGAAGCTTTCTTT
CASRGWGDTEAFF
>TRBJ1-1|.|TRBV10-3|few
TGTGCCATCAGTCAACAGGAGACGAACACTGAAGCTTTCTTT
CAISQQETNTEAFF
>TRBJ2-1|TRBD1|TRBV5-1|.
TGCGCCAGCAGCTTTGGACAGGTCAATGAGCAGTTCTTC
CASSFGQVNEQFF
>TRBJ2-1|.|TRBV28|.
TGTGCCAGCAGTTTATCAGTCTTAGGGTGGAATGAGCAGTTCTTC
CASSLSVLGWNEQFF
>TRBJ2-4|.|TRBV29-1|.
TGCAGCGCTGAGACACGTCTAGCCAAAAACATTCAGTACTTC
CSAETRLAKNIQYF
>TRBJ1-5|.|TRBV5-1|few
TGCGCCAGCAGCTTGTTACCGGATCAGCCCCAGCATTTT
CASSLLPDQPQHF
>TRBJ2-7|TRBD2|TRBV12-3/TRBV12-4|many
TGTGCCAGCAGACCCGACAGGGCTGGGACTAGCGGGAGGCCCTTCGGCTACGAGCAGTACTTC
CASRPDRAGTSGRPFGYEQYF
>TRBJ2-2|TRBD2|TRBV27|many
TGTGCCAGCAGACAACTAGCGGGGTTCACCGGGGAGCTGTTTTTT
CASRQLAGFTGELFF
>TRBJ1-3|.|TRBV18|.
TGTGCCAGCTCCATCACGCCGGGGCCAGGAAACACCATATATTTT
CASSITPGPGNTIYF
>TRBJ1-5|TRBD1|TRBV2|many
TGTGCCAGCAGTTGGGCCGGACAGGGAAGTCAGCCCCAGCATTTT
CASSWAGQGSQPQHF
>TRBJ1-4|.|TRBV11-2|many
TGTGCCAGCAGCACCCGACGGGAGGGAGCTAATGAAAAACTGTTTTTT
CASSTRREGANEKLFF
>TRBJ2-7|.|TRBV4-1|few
TGCGCCAGCAGCCGGCCTTACTCCTACGAGCAGTACTTC
CASSRPYSYEQYF
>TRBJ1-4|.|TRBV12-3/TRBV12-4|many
TGTGCCAGCAGTTTAGGGCGGAATAATGAAAAACTGTTTTTT
CASSLGRNNEKLFF
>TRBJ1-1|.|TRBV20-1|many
TGCAGTGCAGGGGGTCGGGCAACAGCTTTCTTT
CSAGGRATAFF
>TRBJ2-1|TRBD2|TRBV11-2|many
TGTGCCAGCAGCATCGCTTTACTAGCGGGAGTGACCAATGAGCAGTTCTTC
CASSIALLAGVTNEQFF
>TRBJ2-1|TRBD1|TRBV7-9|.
TGTGCCAGCACTTCACTCGGGACAGCGTACAATGAGCAGTTCTTC
CASTSLGTAYNEQFF
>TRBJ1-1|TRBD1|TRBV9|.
TGTGCCAGCAGCGTAAACGGGTTGACAGGGGAGGGAGCTTTCTTT
CASSVNGLTGEGAFF
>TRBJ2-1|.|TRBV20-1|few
TGCAGTGCTAGCAAACAGCGGAATGAGCAGTTCTTC
CSASKQRNEQFF
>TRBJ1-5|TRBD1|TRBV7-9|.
TGTGCCAGCAGCTTAGACGGGACAGGCAATCAGCCCCAGCATTTT
CASSLDGTGNQPQHF
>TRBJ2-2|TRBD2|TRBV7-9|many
TGTGCCAGCAGCCTCGGCTTAGCGGGGGCCTACACCGGGGAGCTGTTTTTT
CASSLGLAGAYTGELFF
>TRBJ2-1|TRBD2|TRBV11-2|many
TGTGCCAGCAGCTATCGACTAGCGGGAGGGCATTACAATGAGCAGTTCTTC
CASSYRLAGGHYNEQFF
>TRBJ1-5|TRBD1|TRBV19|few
TGTGCCAGCGGGGACAGGGAAAATCAGCCCCAGCATTTT
CASGDRENQPQHF
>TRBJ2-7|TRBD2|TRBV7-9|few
TGTGCCACCGGGAGGGTAGCGGGAGACGAGCAGTACTTC
CATGRVAGDEQYF
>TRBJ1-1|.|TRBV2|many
TGTGCCAGCGGTCTCCAGGAGCGTAGAGCTTTCTTT
CASGLQERRAFF
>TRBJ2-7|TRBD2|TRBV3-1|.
TGTGCCAGCAGCCCCAAACGACTAGCGGGGAACTACGAGCAGTACTTC
CASSPKRLAGNYEQYF
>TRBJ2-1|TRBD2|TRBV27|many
TGTGCCAGCAGCGACATAGCGGGACCGAACTACAATGAGCAGTTCTTC
CASSDIAGPNYNEQFF
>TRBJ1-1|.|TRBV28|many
TGTGCCAGCAGTTTACCCCGGGGCCTGGGCCCCACTGAAGCTTTCTTT
CASSLPRGLGPTEAFF
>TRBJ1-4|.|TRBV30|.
TGTGCCTGGAGTGGAGCAACTAATGAAAAACTGTTTTTT
CAWSGATNEKLFF
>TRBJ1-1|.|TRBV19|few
TGTGCCAGTAGTATCATGTTGGGCAGATATTACACTGAAGCTTTCTTT
CASSIMLGRYYTEAFF
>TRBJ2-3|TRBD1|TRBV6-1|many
TGTGCCAGCCCCCGGGACAGGGGGCTTGAAAGGTTTCATACGCAGTATTTT
CASPRDRGLERFHTQYF
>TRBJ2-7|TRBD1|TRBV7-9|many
TGTGCCAGCAGCCCGGAGGACAGGGGCTACGAGCAGTACTTC
CASSPEDRGYEQYF
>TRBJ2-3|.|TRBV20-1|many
TGCAGTGCTAGAGATCTTCGGGGAAGCACAGATACGCAGTATTTT
CSARDLRGSTDTQYF
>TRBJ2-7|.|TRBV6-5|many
TGTGCCAGCAGTTACTCAGGACTGAAGGACAAGATCTCCTACGAGCAGTACTTC
CASSYSGLKDKISYEQYF
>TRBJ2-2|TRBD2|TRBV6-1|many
TGTGCCAGCAGTGAAGTTGGGGGAGGGGTCACCGGGGAGCTGTTTTTT
CASSEVGGGVTGELFF
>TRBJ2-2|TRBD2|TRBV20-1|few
TGCAGTGCTAGTGGACAGCGGGAGATCGGGGAGCTGTTTTTT
CSASGQREIGELFF
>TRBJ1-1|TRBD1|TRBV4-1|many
TGCGCCAGCAGCCAAGGGGCAGGGGGCCCTGAAGCTTTCTTT
CASSQGAGGPEAFF
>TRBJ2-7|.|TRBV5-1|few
TGCGCCAGCAGCCCCAGAGGACTGGCGGGGATCTACGAGCAGTACTTC
CASSPRGLAGIYEQYF
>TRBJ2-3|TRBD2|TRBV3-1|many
TGTGCCAGCAGCCTCGGACTAGCGGGAGGATCTAGCACAGATACGCAGTATTTT
CASSLGLAGGSSTDTQYF
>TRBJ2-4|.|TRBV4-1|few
TGCGCCAGCAGCCAAGGGGTTCAGCGGGTACGGGCCAAAAACATTCAGTACTTC
CASSQGVQRVRAKNIQYF
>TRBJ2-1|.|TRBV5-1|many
TGCGCCAGCAGCAACTCTCGAGTATGGAAACCTGAGTACAATGAGCAGTTCTTC
CASSNSRVWKPEYNEQFF
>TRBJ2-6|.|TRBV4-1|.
TGCGCCAGCAGCCAAGATATGGGGGCCAACGTCCTGACTTTC
CASSQDMGANVLTF
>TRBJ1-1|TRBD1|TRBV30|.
TGTGCCTGGAGCACCCAGGGGGCGCGCACTGAAGCTTTCTTT
CAWSTQGARTEAFF
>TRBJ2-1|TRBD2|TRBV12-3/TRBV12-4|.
TGTGCCAGCAGTTTGTGGCGGGAGACCCACAATGAGCAGTTCTTC
CASSLWRETHNEQFF
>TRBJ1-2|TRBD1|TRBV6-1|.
TGTGCCAGCAGCTTCACAGGGGCGGATGGCTACACCTTC
CASSFTGADGYTF
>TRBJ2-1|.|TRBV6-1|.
TGTGCCAGCATCTCCGAGGGTGGCTCCTACAATGAGCAGTTCTTC
CASISEGGSYNEQFF
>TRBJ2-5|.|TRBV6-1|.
TGTGCCAGCAGGAGTGGGGGCGAGGAGACCCAGTACTTC
CASRSGGEETQYF
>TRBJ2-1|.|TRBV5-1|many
TGCGCCAGTCGATTAAGCGGTAGCTCCTACAATGAGCAGTTCTTC
CASRLSGSSYNEQFF
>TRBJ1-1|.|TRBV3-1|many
TGTGCCAGCAGCCAAGTCGAGGGAACTGAAGCTTTCTTT
CASSQVEGTEAFF
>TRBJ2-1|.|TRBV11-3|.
TGTGCCAGCAGCTTAGGCCTAGACCCCTACAATGGGCAGTTCTTC
CASSLGLDPYNGQFF
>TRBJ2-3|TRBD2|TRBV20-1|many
TGCAGTGCTAGTGGGCTAGCGGGAGCAAGAGGGGGCACAGATACGCAGTATTTT
CSASGLAGARGGTDTQYF